The 23 T cell receptor beta chains below all came from one sample that was sequenced in a study of identical twins. TCRdb analysed the 5' RACE reads with MiXCR anew, one entry per CDR3 protein. The table has 550,000 to 700,000 distinct CDR3 sequences, 21% seen once; the top ten hold 4% to 5.5%. These records were also assigned to another study, of T cells expressing NK-cell markers.

The sequencing input was PBMCs. The receptors here all came from a woman under 30 in good health.

V is TRBV7-6 and J is TRBJ2-1, with 14 nucleotides matching TRBD2. From germline, CDR1 is SGHVS and CDR2 FNYEAQ. V was pared by 7 bases and J by 0 bases, with 11 bases of the junction left unmatched. The CDR3 is 19 amino acids. The CDR3 sequence: CASTRTSGRIKSSYNEQFF. DNA for the CDR3: TGTGCCAGCACAAGGACTAGCGGGAGGATAAAGAGCTCCTACAATGAGCAGTTCTTC.

V usage is TRBV27 and J usage is TRBJ2-4; the D call may be TRBD1 or TRBD2 (7 bases each). This CDR3 has 16 residues. V shed 5 bases and J shed 1 base, with 15 bases lying between them. CDR1 MNHEY and CDR2 SMNVEV come from the germline V gene (reference sequence). Written as DNA, the CDR3 is TGTGCCAGCAGTCCAGGGGGGGCCCCGGCCAAAAACATTCAGTACTTC. Translation gives CASSPGGAPAKNIQYF.

The chain uses TRBV20-1 and TRBJ2-3; D unclear. In germline, CDR1 is DFQATT, CDR2 SNEGSKA (reference sequence). This CDR3 is 13 amino acids long. V dropped 5 bases and J dropped 4 bases, with 13 bases sitting between them. The CDR3 sequence: CSARRTVSDTQYF. CDR3 DNA sequence: TGCAGTGCTCGCCGGACGGTCTCAGATACGCAGTATTTT.

The chain uses TRBV7-9 and TRBJ2-5; D might be TRBD1 or TRBD2, each matching 6 bases. Germline V lookup: CDR1 SEHNR, CDR2 FQNEAQ (reference sequence). Trimming stripped 3 bases from V and 3 bases from J, with 14 bases between. The length of the CDR3 is 15 residues. The CDR3 spells CASSLALGGEETQYF. DNA for the CDR3: TGTGCCAGCAGCTTGGCTTTGGGGGGCGAAGAGACCCAGTACTTC.

The table lists this clonotype with a few counts. The chain carries TRBV20-1 and TRBJ2-1; TRBD2 aligns across 10 bases. Germline CDR1 is DFQATT and CDR2 is SNEGSKA (reference sequence). There are 14 residues in the CDR3. The ends lost 5 bases at V and 7 bases at J; junction bases unmatched: 8. CDR3 sequence reads: CSAFLAGARNEQFF. The CDR3 DNA reads as TGCAGTGCTTTCCTAGCGGGAGCTAGGAATGAGCAGTTCTTC.

The V and J genes are TRBV13 and TRBJ2-1, with D possibly TRBD2 on 6 matching bases. This CDR3 region has 17 residues. Trimming stripped 1 base from V and 4 bases from J, with 17 bases between. Germline lookup yields CDR1 PRHDT and CDR2 FYEKMQ (reference sequence). The CDR3 DNA reads TGTGCCAGCAGCTTAGTTTCGTCGGGAGAGTCTTACAATGAGCAGTTCTTC. Translated: CASSLVSSGESYNEQFF.

This clonotype appeared a few times. V and J are TRBV20-1 and TRBJ2-3; 10 nucleotides align to TRBD2. Germline V CDR1 and CDR2: DFQATT, SNEGSKA (reference sequence). V lost 1 base and J lost 0; bases outside the gene matches: 4. The CDR3 loop spans 16 amino acids. The CDR3 here is CSARGTSGASTDTQYF. In DNA, the CDR3 is TGCAGTGCTAGAGGTACTAGCGGGGCTAGCACAGATACGCAGTATTTT.

The chain combines TRBV7-2 with TRBJ2-7, with D perhaps assigned TRBD1 or TRBD2 (5 bases each). V dropped 3 bases and J dropped 4 bases, with 19 bases sitting between them. Germline CDR1 is SGHTA and CDR2 is FQGNSA. The CDR3 contains 16 residues. The CDR3 coding sequence is TGTGCCAGCAGCTTCAACGGGGCTCAACTCGGGTACGAGCAGTACTTC. Protein: CASSFNGAQLGYEQYF.

The gene calls are TRBV27 and TRBJ2-4, with TRBD1 matching 7 bases. In germline, CDR1 is MNHEY, CDR2 SMNVEV (reference sequence). V shed 0 bases and J 2 bases; nucleotides not matched to a gene: 4. The CDR3 contains 16 residues. CDR3 loop: CASSLSTGWTKNIQYF. In nucleotides, the CDR3 is TGTGCCAGCAGTTTATCGACAGGGTGGACCAAAAACATTCAGTACTTC.

The chain has TRBV6-1 and TRBJ2-2; D possibly uses TRBD1 or TRBD2 (7 bases each). V gave up 6 bases and J gave up 0 bases, with 14 bases separating them. The CDR3 spans 16 residues. Germline V lookup: CDR1 MNHNS, CDR2 SASEGT. The CDR3 loop is CASRGGGQSNTGELFF. The CDR3 DNA is TGTGCCAGCAGAGGGGGGGGACAGTCGAACACCGGGGAGCTGTTTTTT.

The chain is built from TRBV24-1 and TRBJ2-1; D is ambiguous. The germline V gene has CDR1 KGHDR and CDR2 SFDVKD. The length of the CDR3 is 14 residues. Trimming took 1 base from V and 5 from J, leaving 8 bases between them. Written as DNA, the CDR3 is TGTGCCACCAGTGATTTTGGTGTAAACAATGAGCAGTTCTTC. It specifies CATSDFGVNNEQFF.

This clonotype occurred a few times. The CDR3 is CSVSPSTDTQYF. The CDR3, as DNA: TGCAGTGTCTCGCCTAGCACAGATACGCAGTATTTT. This chain joins TRBV20-1 and TRBJ2-3, with D unresolved. CDR1 and CDR2 (germline): DFQATT, SNEGSKA (reference sequence). V lost 7 bases to trimming and J lost 0 bases, with 8 bases between them. The CDR3 runs 12 residues.

The rearrangement joins TRBV6-1 to TRBJ2-4, with a possible D match to TRBD2 (5 bases). This CDR3 contains 15 residues. V was pared by 6 bases and J by 4 bases, with 16 bases between. Per the germline V gene, CDR1 is MNHNS and CDR2 is SASEGT. This CDR3 reads CASSTIGEGKNIQYF. CDR3 nucleotide sequence: TGTGCCAGCAGCACCATCGGGGAAGGGAAAAACATTCAGTACTTC.

CDR3 in amino acids: CASSSGQINEKLFF. In DNA, the CDR3 is TGCGCCAGCAGCTCGGGACAGATTAATGAAAAACTGTTTTTT. J is TRBJ1-4 and V is TRBV5-1; 7 nucleotides line up with TRBD1. The CDR3 totals 14 residues. Trimming removed 3 bases from V and 4 bases from J; junction bases left unmatched: 3. Germline loops: CDR1 SGHRS, CDR2 YFSETQ.

The V call is TRBV5-1, the J call TRBJ2-1; TRBD1 matches 7 bases. Germline values: CDR1 SGHRS, CDR2 YFSETQ. This CDR3 has 14 residues. V dropped 2 bases and J dropped 5; count of bases not matched to a gene: 4. The CDR3 DNA sequence: TGCGCCAGCAGCTTACAGGGGATAGACAATGAGCAGTTCTTC. Translated, it gives CASSLQGIDNEQFF.

CDR3 nucleotides: TGTGCCAGCAGTTTAGCGGACTTCTACAATGAGCAGTTCTTC. As protein: CASSLADFYNEQFF. The chain recombines TRBV12-3 or TRBV12-4 with TRBJ2-1, with TRBD2 as a possible D gene (5 bases). CDR3 length: 14 amino acids. V dropped 0 bases and J dropped 3 bases, with 6 bases sitting between them.

This clonotype was counted between two and nine times. The rearrangement joins TRBV2 to TRBJ2-1, with D perhaps given as TRBD1 or TRBD2 (5 bases each). V was clipped by 4 bases and J by 4 bases, with 17 bases between them. Germline loops: CDR1 SNHLY, CDR2 FYNNEI. The CDR3 length is 16 residues. CDR3 amino acids: CASSVRGTVNYNEQFF. DNA of the CDR3: TGTGCCAGCAGTGTTAGAGGGACGGTGAATTACAATGAGCAGTTCTTC.

This clonotype was recorded many times. J is TRBJ2-5 and V is TRBV5-1; TRBD1 aligns across 8 bases. The CDR3 runs to 14 residues. CDR1 is SGHRS and CDR2 is YFSETQ in the germline V gene. The junction had 10 bases not matched to a gene; V was cut back by 4 bases and J by 8 bases. Here the CDR3 reads CASSGGQGEGTQYF. In nucleotides, the CDR3 is TGCGCCAGCAGCGGTGGACAGGGTGAAGGAACCCAGTACTTC.

The CDR3 here is CASSSSDTPVHEQFF. The CDR3 nucleotides are TGTGCCAGCAGCTCTTCAGACACCCCGGTCCATGAGCAGTTCTTC. The V call is TRBV7-8, the J call TRBJ2-1; no reliable D call. The CDR3 is made up of 15 amino acids. Germline V CDR1 and CDR2: SGHVS, FQNEAQ. V gave up 4 bases and J gave up 8 bases, with 18 bases separating them. Full variable domain (rest looked up from reference TRBV7-8 and TRBJ2-1): GAGVSQSPRYKVAKRGQDVALRCDPISGHVSLFWYQQALGQGPEFLTYFQNEAQLDKSGLPSDRFFAERPEGSVSTLKIQRTQQEDSAVYLCASSSSDTPVHEQFFGPGTRLTVL.

This clonotype was detected only a few times. V is TRBV7-2 and J is TRBJ1-5; TRBD1 matches 7 bases. Germline CDR1 reads SGHTA; CDR2 reads FQGNSA. The CDR3 extends over 15 amino acids. Losses at the gene ends were 1 base for V and 5 bases for J; bases not matched to a gene: 5. CDR3 in amino acids: CASSLGKGADQPQHF. The CDR3, as DNA: TGTGCCAGCAGCTTAGGAAAGGGGGCAGATCAGCCCCAGCATTTT.

V is TRBV20-1 and J is TRBJ2-3; maybe TRBD2 (6 bases). The CDR3 spans 17 residues. The ends were cut back, 2 bases at V and 2 bases at J, with 20 bases in the middle. The germline CDR1 and CDR2 sequences are DFQATT and SNEGSKA (reference sequence). The CDR3 region has the DNA TGCAGTGCTAGACTCTCTCCGGGACTCCAATTCACAGATACGCAGTATTTT. This sequence encodes CSARLSPGLQFTDTQYF.

Many counts were recorded for this clonotype. V gene TRBV6-2 or TRBV6-3 combines with J gene TRBJ2-1, with D perhaps TRBD2 (6 bases). Looked up from germline, CDR1 is MNHEY and CDR2 is SVGEGT. The CDR3 consists of 14 residues. Trimming stripped 0 bases from V and 9 bases from J, with 12 bases between. The CDR3 nucleotides are TGTGCCAGCAGTTACTCCTCCCTAGCGCCTGAGCAGTTCTTC. Encoded protein: CASSYSSLAPEQFF.

The V and J genes are TRBV6-1 and TRBJ2-5; 11 bases line up with TRBD1. The CDR3 is 15 amino acids. J gave up 1 base and V 7 bases, and 5 bases lay outside the gene matches. In germline, CDR1 is MNHNS, CDR2 SASEGT. The CDR3 DNA sequence: TGTGCCAGCACCTCGGGACAGGGGGTCCAAGAGACCCAGTACTTC. This translates into CASTSGQGVQETQYF.